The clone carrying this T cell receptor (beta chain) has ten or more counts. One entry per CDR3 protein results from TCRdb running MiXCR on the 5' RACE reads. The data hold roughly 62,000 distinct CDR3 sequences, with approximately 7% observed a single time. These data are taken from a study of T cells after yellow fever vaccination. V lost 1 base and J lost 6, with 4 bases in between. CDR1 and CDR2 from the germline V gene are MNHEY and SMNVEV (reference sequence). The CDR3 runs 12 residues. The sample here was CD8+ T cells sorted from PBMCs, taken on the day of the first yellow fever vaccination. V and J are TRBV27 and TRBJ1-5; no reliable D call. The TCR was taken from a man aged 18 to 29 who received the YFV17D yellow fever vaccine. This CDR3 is CASSLLGQPQHF. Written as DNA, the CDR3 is TGTGCCAGCAGTTTATTGGGTCAGCCCCAGCATTTT.